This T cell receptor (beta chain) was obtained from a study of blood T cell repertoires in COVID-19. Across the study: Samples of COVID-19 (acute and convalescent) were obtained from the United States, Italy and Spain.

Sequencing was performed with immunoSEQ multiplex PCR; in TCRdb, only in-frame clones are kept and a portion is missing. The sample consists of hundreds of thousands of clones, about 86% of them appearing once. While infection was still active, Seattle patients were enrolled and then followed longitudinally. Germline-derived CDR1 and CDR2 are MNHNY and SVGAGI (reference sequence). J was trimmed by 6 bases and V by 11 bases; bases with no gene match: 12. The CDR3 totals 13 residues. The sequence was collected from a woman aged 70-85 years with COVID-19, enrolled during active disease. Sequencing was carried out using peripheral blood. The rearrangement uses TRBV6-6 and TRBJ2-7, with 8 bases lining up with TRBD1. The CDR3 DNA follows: TGTGCCGGATCCCGGGACAGGTTGTTCGAGCAGTACTTC. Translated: CAGSRDRLFEQYF.